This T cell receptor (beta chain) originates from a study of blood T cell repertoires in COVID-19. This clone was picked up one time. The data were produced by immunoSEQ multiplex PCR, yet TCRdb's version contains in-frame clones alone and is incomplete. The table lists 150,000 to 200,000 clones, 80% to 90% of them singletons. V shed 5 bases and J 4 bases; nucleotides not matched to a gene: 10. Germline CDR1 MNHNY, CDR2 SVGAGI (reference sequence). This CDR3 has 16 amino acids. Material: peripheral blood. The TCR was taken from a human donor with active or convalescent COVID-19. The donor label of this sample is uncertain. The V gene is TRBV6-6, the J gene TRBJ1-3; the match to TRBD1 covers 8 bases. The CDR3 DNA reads TGTGCCAGCAGTCATAGCACAGGGGGGGCCGGAAACACCATATATTTT. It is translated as CASSHSTGGAGNTIYF.